Listed below are T cell receptor beta chains from one sample, sequenced in a study of identical twins. Each CDR3 protein gets one entry after TCRdb re-called the 5' RACE reads with MiXCR. This sample has fewer than 650,000 distinct CDR3 sequences; 9.6% occur once, and the top ten carry approximately 3%. The same sample was also used in a study of yellow fever vaccine responses in identical twins.

Sequenced: PBMCs. The receptors come from a young woman in good health. Each CDR3 is given with its conserved first and last residue. Fields, in order: J gene, clone size, D gene, V gene, CDR3 protein, CDR3 DNA. The D gene is left open where the match is weak. Clone size is stated in some rows and not others, as once, few, many or a class when expanded.

>TRBJ2-7|many|TRBD1|TRBV20-1
CSATTSGQAYEQYF
TGCAGTGCTACAACCTCAGGACAGGCCTACGAGCAGTACTTC
>TRBJ2-2|NA|NA|TRBV27
CASSSSGSINTGELFF
TGTGCCAGCAGTTCCTCCGGGTCCATCAACACCGGGGAGCTGTTTTTT
>TRBJ2-3|few|TRBD2|TRBV20-1
CSAREDRAGGPGDTQYF
TGCAGTGCTAGAGAGGACAGAGCGGGGGGGCCGGGAGATACGCAGTATTTT
>TRBJ2-7|NA|TRBD1|TRBV2
CASSENRGSPYEQYF
TGTGCCAGCAGTGAAAACAGGGGGAGCCCCTACGAGCAGTACTTC
>TRBJ2-7|NA|NA|TRBV29-1
CSVEILTKSSYEQYF
TGCAGCGTTGAAATCTTGACAAAGAGCTCCTACGAGCAGTACTTC
>TRBJ1-3|NA|NA|TRBV6-6
CASGGNTIYF
TGTGCCAGCGGCGGAAACACCATATATTTT
>TRBJ2-1|few|NA|TRBV4-1
CASSHGGGYNEQFF
TGCGCCAGCAGCCACGGAGGGGGGTACAATGAGCAGTTCTTC
>TRBJ2-2|many|NA|TRBV27
CASRIESNTGELFF
TGTGCCAGCAGGATTGAGTCGAACACCGGGGAGCTGTTTTTT
>TRBJ2-5|few|NA|TRBV29-1
CSVRQETQYF
TGCAGCGTTCGCCAAGAGACCCAGTACTTC
>TRBJ1-1|NA|NA|TRBV18
CASSPPLLNEAFF
TGTGCCAGCTCACCCCCGTTATTGAATGAAGCTTTCTTT
>TRBJ2-7|NA|TRBD2|TRBV29-1
CSVATSGGTYEQYF
TGCAGCGTTGCAACTAGCGGAGGGACCTACGAGCAGTACTTC
>TRBJ2-2|few|NA|TRBV5-4
CASSPTFSQRNTGELFF
TGTGCCAGCAGCCCGACCTTTAGCCAAAGGAACACCGGGGAGCTGTTTTTT
>TRBJ1-1|NA|NA|TRBV5-1
CASSLEDTEAFF
TGCGCCAGCAGCTTGGAGGACACTGAAGCTTTCTTT
>TRBJ1-1|NA|NA|TRBV5-6
CASSSEGIRTEAFF
TGTGCCAGCAGCTCTGAGGGGATCCGGACTGAAGCTTTCTTT
>TRBJ1-1|few|NA|TRBV12-3/TRBV12-4
CASRVTKNTEAFF
TGTGCCAGCAGGGTTACTAAGAACACTGAAGCTTTCTTT
>TRBJ2-2|few|NA|TRBV5-6
CASSFGTPGGELFF
TGTGCCAGCAGCTTCGGGACTCCAGGCGGGGAGCTGTTTTTT
>TRBJ2-2|few|TRBD1|TRBV25-1
CASSDTGQGYTGELFF
TGTGCCAGCAGTGATACGGGACAGGGGTACACCGGGGAGCTGTTTTTT
>TRBJ2-7|NA|TRBD1|TRBV29-1
CSARTGGAYEQYF
TGCAGCGCCAGGACAGGGGGCGCCTACGAGCAGTACTTC
>TRBJ1-3|NA|NA|TRBV3-1
CASSHTGSGNTIYF
TGTGCCAGCAGCCACACAGGATCTGGAAACACCATATATTTT
>TRBJ2-5|NA|NA|TRBV29-1
CSVGVGVETQYF
TGCAGCGTGGGGGTGGGGGTGGAGACCCAGTACTTC
>TRBJ2-1|few|NA|TRBV11-2
CASSLVLGYNEQFF
TGTGCCAGCAGCTTAGTTTTAGGTTACAATGAGCAGTTCTTC
>TRBJ2-5|NA|TRBD1|TRBV6-1
CASSLVGEGARTQYF
TGTGCCAGCAGTCTAGTTGGTGAGGGGGCTAGGACCCAGTACTTC